The 26 T cell receptor beta chains listed next were all sequenced from one sample in a study of blood T cell repertoires in COVID-19. The data were produced by immunoSEQ multiplex PCR, yet TCRdb's version contains in-frame clones alone and is incomplete. The sample carries about 230,000 clones, about nine tenths recorded once. Specimen: peripheral blood. The receptors were gathered from a middle-aged man with COVID-19, enrolled during active disease.

The chain links TRBV7-9 to TRBJ2-7; 9 bases agree with TRBD2. This CDR3 contains 15 residues. In germline, CDR1 is SEHNR, CDR2 FQNEAQ (reference sequence). The J segment lost 1 base and the V segment lost 0 bases, leaving 1 base of the junction unmatched. This CDR3 reads CASSLASGSSYEQYF. The CDR3 DNA is TGTGCCAGCAGCTTAGCTAGCGGGAGTTCCTACGAGCAGTACTTC.

J is TRBJ2-1 and V is TRBV27; 7 nucleotides line up with TRBD2. The CDR3 contains 16 residues. Trimming at V came to 6 bases and at J to 0 bases, leaving 8 bases not matched to a gene. Germline CDR1 is MNHEY and CDR2 is SMNVEV (reference sequence). The CDR3 DNA follows: TGTGCCAGCAGACAAAACCGGGACTACTCCTACAATGAGCAGTTCTTC. Its translation: CASRQNRDYSYNEQFF.

This chain links TRBV27 with TRBJ1-2; the match to TRBD1 covers 8 bases. The V gene's germline CDR1 is MNHEY and CDR2 SMNVEV (reference sequence). V trimming: 5 bases; J trimming: 1 base; junction bases outside the gene matches: 12. The CDR3 totals 17 residues. The CDR3 protein is CASSPMRDRRGNYGYTF. Written as DNA, the CDR3 is TGTGCCAGCAGTCCAATGCGGGACAGGAGGGGTAACTATGGCTACACCTTC.

The rearrangement joins TRBV6-6 to TRBJ2-6, with D perhaps TRBD2 (5 bases). Germline lookup yields CDR1 MNHNY and CDR2 SVGAGI (reference sequence). With 8 bases removed from V and 1 base from J, the gap between germline ends came to 9 bases. This CDR3 is built from 14 residues. CDR3 bases: TGTGCCAGCCAGCGGACTTCTGGGGCCAACGTCCTGACTTTC. It is translated as CASQRTSGANVLTF.

The chain combines TRBV29-1 with TRBJ2-1; no clear D. The germline V and J ends were trimmed by 3 bases and 5 bases, with 11 bases remaining between them. CDR3 length equals 13 residues. The germline V gene encodes CDR1 SQVTM and CDR2 ANQGSEA. The CDR3: CSVELQKNNEQFF. The CDR3 nucleotides read TGCAGCGTTGAGTTGCAGAAGAACAATGAGCAGTTCTTC.

V usage is TRBV20-1 and J usage is TRBJ2-1, with D possibly being TRBD2 (5 bases). Germline V gene lookup returns CDR1 DFQATT and CDR2 SNEGSKA (reference sequence). The V end was cut by 8 bases, the J end by 8 bases, with 13 bases between. CDR3 length: 11 amino acids. In nucleotides, the CDR3 is TGCAGTCCACTAGTCGAATATGAGCAGTTCTTC. It specifies CSPLVEYEQFF.

The chain couples TRBV5-1 to TRBJ2-2, with 8 bases aligning to TRBD1. The CDR3 runs to 15 residues. Germline V CDR1 and CDR2: SGHRS, YFSETQ. The V segment lost 3 bases and the J segment 4 bases; nucleotides outside the gene matches: 5. CDR3 residues: CASSSQGVGTGELFF. The CDR3 DNA follows: TGCGCCAGCAGCTCACAGGGGGTCGGCACCGGGGAGCTGTTTTTT.

V is TRBV7-7 and J is TRBJ2-5, with a possible D match to TRBD2 (7 bases). This CDR3 contains 14 residues. Germline CDR1 and CDR2: SSHAT and FNYEAQ (reference sequence). The V end lost 5 bases, the J end lost 5 bases, and 15 bases lay between the germline ends. In nucleotides, the CDR3 is TGTGCCAGCAGCACGGGGGGTCAGGGGGAGACCCAGTACTTC. This encodes CASSTGGQGETQYF.

The gene calls are TRBV7-9 and TRBJ1-1, with no clear D. This CDR3 has 13 amino acids. Germline CDR1 SEHNR, CDR2 FQNEAQ (reference sequence). V was cut by 5 bases and J by 0 bases, with 7 bases left in between. CDR3 protein: CASSPDMNTEAFF. CDR3 sequence (DNA): TGTGCCAGCAGCCCCGACATGAACACTGAAGCTTTCTTT. The whole variable domain, remainder taken from reference TRBV7-9 and TRBJ1-1, is DTGVSQNPRHKITKRGQNVTFRCDPISEHNRLYWYRQTLGQGPEFLTYFQNEAQLEKSRLLSDRFSAERPKGSFSTLEIQRTEQGDSAMYLCASSPDMNTEAFFGQGTRLTVV.

This clone is a singleton in its sample. The chain has TRBV19 and TRBJ2-2, with TRBD1 as a possible D gene (5 bases). There are 15 residues in the CDR3. Germline V gene sequence: CDR1 LNHDA, CDR2 SQIVND (reference sequence). Between the trimmed V and J ends, which lost 5 bases and 6 bases, there was a span of 16 bases. CDR3 coding DNA: TGTGCCAGTAGTCGGGCAGGGTCGGCCCCCGGGGAGCTGTTTTTT. Protein: CASSRAGSAPGELFF.

This chain joins TRBV6-1 and TRBJ1-1, with D unresolved. There are 13 residues in the CDR3. Germline loops: CDR1 MNHNS, CDR2 SASEGT. V dropped 3 bases and J dropped 4 bases, with 9 bases sitting between them. The CDR3 DNA reads TGTGCCAGCAGTGACCGGGTCACCACTGAAGCTTTCTTT. It specifies CASSDRVTTEAFF.

The CDR3 here is CASSSTGGASYEQYF. The DNA for the CDR3 is TGTGCCAGCAGCTCCACAGGGGGCGCGAGCTACGAGCAGTACTTC. The chain employs TRBV5-4 and TRBJ2-7, with 9 bases lining up with TRBD1. From germline, CDR1 is SGHNT and CDR2 YYREEE (reference sequence). Unmatched junction bases numbered 7, after V lost 3 bases and J lost 3 bases. This CDR3 spans 15 amino acids.

This sequence joins TRBV5-1 and TRBJ1-1; a weak D match, TRBD1 (6 bases). The CDR3 extends over 16 amino acids. V lost 0 bases, J lost 8 bases, and 20 bases lay in between. CDR1 SGHRS and CDR2 YFSETQ come from the germline V gene. The CDR3 protein is CASSLVGAAAFEEAFF. The CDR3 DNA sequence: TGCGCCAGCAGCTTGGTGGGGGCGGCGGCCTTCGAGGAAGCTTTCTTT.

This clone showed up just a few times. The rearrangement uses TRBV10-3 and TRBJ2-3; 7 bases line up with TRBD1. V lost 4 bases, J lost 3 bases, and 1 base stayed unmatched. Germline V gene lookup returns CDR1 ENHRY and CDR2 SYGVKD. This CDR3 has 13 residues. CDR3 bases: TGTGCCATCAGTGCAGGGGGTACAGATACGCAGTATTTT. Its translation: CAISAGGTDTQYF.

The V call is TRBV28, the J call TRBJ1-5, with 10 bases matching TRBD1. V lost 6 bases, J lost 4 bases, and 3 bases stayed unmatched. In germline, CDR1 is MDHEN, CDR2 SYDVKM. There are 14 residues in the CDR3. CDR3 residues: CASSSGQGNQPQHF. The CDR3 DNA reads as TGTGCCAGCAGCTCGGGACAGGGGAATCAGCCCCAGCATTTT.

The V gene is TRBV4-2, the J gene TRBJ2-7; weak D call: TRBD2 (6 bases). V was cut by 1 base and J by 2 bases, with 12 bases left in between. This CDR3 comprises 15 residues. The V gene's germline CDR1 is LGHNA and CDR2 YNFKEQ. The CDR3 protein is CASSQVSGDTYEQYF. The CDR3 DNA reads TGTGCCAGCAGCCAAGTTAGCGGAGATACCTACGAGCAGTACTTC.

The V call is TRBV18, the J call TRBJ2-2; 7 nucleotides align to TRBD2. V lost 1 base to trimming and J lost 2 bases; unmatched junction nucleotides: 4. The germline CDR1 and CDR2 sequences are KGHSH and LQKENI. The CDR3 totals 16 residues. The CDR3 region is CASSPRLAENTGELFF. The CDR3 coding sequence is TGTGCCAGCTCACCACGGCTAGCGGAAAACACCGGGGAGCTGTTTTTT. Together with reference TRBV18 and TRBJ2-2, the CDR3 gives the full variable domain: NAGVMQNPRHLVRRRGQEARLRCSPMKGHSHVYWYRQLPEEGLKFMVYLQKENIIDESGMPKERFSAEFPKEGPSILRIQQVVRGDSAAYFCASSPRLAENTGELFFGEGSRLTVL.

The rearrangement uses TRBV12-3 or TRBV12-4 and TRBJ2-1, with D perhaps matching TRBD2 (6 bases). This CDR3 spans 12 amino acids. The V end lost 6 bases, the J end lost 12 bases, and 15 bases lay between the germline ends. The CDR3 coding sequence is TGTGCCAGCAGCTACGGGAGTTCGGTGCAGTTCTTC. Its protein product is CASSYGSSVQFF.

The chain uses TRBV9 and TRBJ2-5, with D tentatively TRBD2 (6 bases). Trimming removed 2 bases from V and 4 bases from J, with 12 bases in between. Germline V CDR1 and CDR2: SGDLS, YYNGEE. The CDR3 is 14 amino acids. The CDR3 coding sequence is TGTGCCAGCAGCGTCGGGACTCTACCAGAGACCCAGTACTTC. Translation: CASSVGTLPETQYF.

This clone turned up a few times. The chain combines TRBV19 with TRBJ1-6; TRBD1 matches at 8 bases. The CDR3 runs 14 residues. With 2 bases clipped from V and 8 bases from J, the junction kept 2 bases outside the gene matches. In germline, CDR1 is LNHDA, CDR2 SQIVND (reference sequence). CDR3 sequence (DNA): TGTGCCAGTAGTATACAGGGGGCGGATTCACCCCTCCACTTT. This sequence encodes CASSIQGADSPLHF.

J is TRBJ1-2 and V is TRBV30; D is ambiguous. Trimming stripped 0 bases from V and 6 bases from J, with 11 bases between. Germline V lookup: CDR1 GTSNPN, CDR2 SVGIG (reference sequence). The CDR3 spans 13 residues. The CDR3 coding sequence is TGTGCCTGGAGTGTAGGTCAGGAGGATGGCTACACCTTC. Protein sequence: CAWSVGQEDGYTF.

This rearrangement joins TRBV7-2 to TRBJ2-3; TRBD2 aligns across 14 bases. The V segment lost 1 base and the J segment 2 bases; nucleotides outside the gene matches: 5. The CDR3 sequence is 18 residues long. In germline, CDR1 is SGHTA, CDR2 FQGNSA. The CDR3 is CASSLVGTSGSPTDTQYF. As DNA, the CDR3 is TGTGCCAGCAGCTTAGTGGGGACTAGCGGGAGCCCCACAGATACGCAGTATTTT. The variable domain in full, with the rest retrieved from reference TRBV7-2 and TRBJ2-3, is GAGVSQSPSNKVTEKGKDVELRCDPISGHTALYWYRQSLGQGLEFLIYFQGNSAPDKSGLPSDRFSAERTGGSVSTLTIQRTQQEDSAVYLCASSLVGTSGSPTDTQYFGPGTRLTVL.

The rearrangement joins TRBV9 to TRBJ2-7; the D gene is possibly TRBD2 (5 bases). Germline CDR1 is SGDLS and CDR2 is YYNGEE. Trimming removed 4 bases at V and 0 bases at J, with 11 bases between. CDR3 length: 14 amino acids. Here the CDR3 DNA reads TGTGCCAGCAGCCCCTCTGCGGGCTCCTACGAGCAGTACTTC. Translated: CASSPSAGSYEQYF.

This clone was seen once. V is TRBV7-2 and J is TRBJ1-3; a possible D gene is TRBD1 (5 bases). The CDR3 loop spans 15 amino acids. Looked up from germline, CDR1 is SGHTA and CDR2 is FQGNSA. V dropped 2 bases and J dropped 5 bases, with 13 bases sitting between them. CDR3 loop: CASSLSRQNRNTIYF. The CDR3 nucleotides read TGTGCCAGCAGCTTATCCAGACAGAACCGAAACACCATATATTTT.

The chain couples TRBV4-2 to TRBJ2-3; 11 positions agree with TRBD1. The V and J ends lost 5 bases and 4 bases, in that order; junction bases with no gene match: 11. Germline assignment: CDR1 LGHNA and CDR2 YNFKEQ. The CDR3 runs to 17 residues. This chain's CDR3 is CASSTGTGGQGADTQYF. The DNA for the CDR3 is TGTGCCAGCAGCACGGGGACAGGGGGTCAAGGCGCAGATACGCAGTATTTT.

The chain combines TRBV11-2 with TRBJ2-7; 9 bases fit TRBD1. CDR3 size: 15 residues. The junction had 6 bases not matched to a gene; V was cut back by 4 bases and J by 2 bases. Germline V gene lookup returns CDR1 SGHAT and CDR2 FQNNGV. In nucleotides, the CDR3 is TGTGCCAGCAGCTCATACAGGGGGCAAGCCTACGAGCAGTACTTC. It specifies CASSSYRGQAYEQYF.